This T cell receptor (beta chain) originates from a study of low-dose radiotherapy and immunotherapy resistance in tumors. Study-level background: For Cohort 1, fractions of 0.5 Gy were given every 2 weeks, reaching 6.5 Gy overall. Cohort 2 patients were irradiated with 1 Gy every two weeks, reaching 13 Gy over 26 weeks. Once cycle 1 day 1 began, patients took oral aspirin 300 mg daily for four cycles.

Primers targeting TRAV and TRBV primed first-strand cDNA, covering alpha and beta chains. Using a constant-region primer together with a V-primer adapter, TCRs were subjected to around 22 PCR cycles of amplification. From the reads, TCRdb called clonotypes with MiXCR, one entry per CDR3 protein. The sample records tens of thousands of distinct CDR3 sequences, 20% to 25% being singletons. The time point is: after trial treatment. This sample's treatment: LDRT plus nivolumab, ipilimumab, low-dose cyclophosphamide and aspirin (RACIN trial). The CDR3 covers 13 residues. V was shortened by 1 base and J by 4 bases, with 8 bases between the two germline ends. Per germline, CDR1 SGHKS and CDR2 YYEKEE (reference sequence).

The sequence came from a female donor with ovarian cancer. This chain connects TRBV5-5 to TRBJ1-2; D ambiguous. The material sequenced was PBMCs, taken after low-dose radiotherapy plus immunotherapy. CDR3 sequence: CASSLNGGYGYTF. Written as DNA, the CDR3 is TGTGCCAGCAGCTTGAACGGAGGCTATGGCTACACCTTC.